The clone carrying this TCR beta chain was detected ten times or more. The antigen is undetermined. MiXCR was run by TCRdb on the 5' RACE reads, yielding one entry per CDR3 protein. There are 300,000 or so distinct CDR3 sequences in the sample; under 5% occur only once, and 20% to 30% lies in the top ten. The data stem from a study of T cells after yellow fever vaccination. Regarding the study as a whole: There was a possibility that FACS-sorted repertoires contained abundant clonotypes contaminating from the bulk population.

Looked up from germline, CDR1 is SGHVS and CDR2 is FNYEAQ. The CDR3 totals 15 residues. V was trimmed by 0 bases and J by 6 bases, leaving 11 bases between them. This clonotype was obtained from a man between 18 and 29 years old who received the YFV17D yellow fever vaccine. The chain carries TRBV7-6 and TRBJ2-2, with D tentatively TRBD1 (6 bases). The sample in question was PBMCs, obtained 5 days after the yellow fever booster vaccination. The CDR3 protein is CASSLATGPAGELFF. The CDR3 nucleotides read TGTGCCAGCAGCTTAGCTACAGGGCCCGCCGGGGAGCTGTTTTTT.